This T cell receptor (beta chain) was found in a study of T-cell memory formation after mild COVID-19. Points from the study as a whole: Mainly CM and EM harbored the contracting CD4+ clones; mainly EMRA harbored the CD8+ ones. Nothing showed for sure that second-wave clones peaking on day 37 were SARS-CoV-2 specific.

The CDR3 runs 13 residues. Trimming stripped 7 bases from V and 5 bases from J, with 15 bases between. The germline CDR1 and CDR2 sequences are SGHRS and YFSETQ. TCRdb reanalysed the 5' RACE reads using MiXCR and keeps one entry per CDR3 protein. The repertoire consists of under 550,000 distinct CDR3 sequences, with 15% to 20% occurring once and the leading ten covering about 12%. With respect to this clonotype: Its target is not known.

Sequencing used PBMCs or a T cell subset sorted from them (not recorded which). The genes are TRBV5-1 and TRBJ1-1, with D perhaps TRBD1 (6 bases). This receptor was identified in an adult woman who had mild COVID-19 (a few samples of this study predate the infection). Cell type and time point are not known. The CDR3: CASSRGEMTEAFF. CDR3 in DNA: TGCGCCAGCTCGAGGGGGGAGATGACTGAAGCTTTCTTT.